This passage covers 24 T cell receptor beta chains from one sample sequenced in a study of T cells after yellow fever vaccination (dated by TCRdb to between 2017 and 2020). Library construction relied on 5' RACE. Sequencing used an Illumina HiSeq 2500. The public sequencing data were trimmed at Q25 with fastp and processed into clonotypes with MiXCR by TCRdb, which kept only in-frame beta chains. All rows with the same CDR3 protein become a single entry with the most common DNA and genes. This sample comprises 400,000 to 650,000 distinct CDR3 sequences, 21% of them detected only once. The top ten constitute approximately 15% of the sample. The sample's treatment or condition label is to be understood as: live attenuated yellow fever vaccine strain. Sample: PBMCs, taken 21 days after the first yellow fever vaccination. The receptors were gathered from a man between 18 and 35 years old who received the YFV17D yellow fever vaccine.

Only a few counts were recorded for this clonotype. This chain joins TRBV5-4 and TRBJ2-2, with 9 bases identical to TRBD1. The CDR3 is made up of 16 amino acids. The germline V gene has CDR1 SGHNT and CDR2 YYREEE (reference sequence). Germline trimming cut 3 bases from V and 6 bases from J; bases unmatched to any gene: 9. The CDR3, as DNA: TGTGCCAGCAGCTCTACAGGGGGCCATGGGGCCGGGGAGCTGTTTTTT. Translation gives CASSSTGGHGAGELFF.

J is TRBJ1-2 and V is TRBV28; maybe TRBD1 (5 bases). V lost 3 bases and J lost 8, with 16 bases in between. This CDR3 comprises 14 residues. Germline CDR1 and CDR2: MDHEN and SYDVKM. CDR3 loop: CASSFNGHLRGYTF. The CDR3 nucleotides read TGTGCCAGCAGTTTTAACGGACACTTGCGGGGCTACACCTTC.

CDR3 bases: TGCGCCAGCAGCTTGGCCGCCAGGGGTGCAGATACGCAGTATTTT. This encodes CASSLAARGADTQYF. V and J are TRBV5-1 and TRBJ2-3, with a weak D call TRBD1 (6 bases). The CDR3 extends over 15 amino acids. Germline CDR1 SGHRS, CDR2 YFSETQ. Trimming left V 0 bases short and J 4 bases short, with 12 bases between.

CDR3 residues: CASSFTGTEAGTQYF. The CDR3 DNA reads as TGTGCCAGCAGTTTCACCGGGACCGAGGCGGGGACCCAGTACTTC. The J gene is TRBJ2-5, the V gene TRBV6-5; D is tentatively TRBD1 or TRBD2 (5 bases each). CDR1 and CDR2 from the germline V gene are MNHEY and SVGAGI. V was cut by 4 bases and J by 7 bases, with 19 bases left in between. CDR3 length equals 15 residues.

V gene TRBV20-1 combines with J gene TRBJ1-3; TRBD1 aligns across 7 bases. The germline V gene has CDR1 DFQATT and CDR2 SNEGSKA (reference sequence). J was trimmed by 0 bases and V by 5 bases; bases with no gene match: 10. The length of the CDR3 is 16 residues. The CDR3 nucleotides are TGCAGTGCTCACGAAGATCCAGGGGGCTCTGGAAACACCATATATTTT. This encodes CSAHEDPGGSGNTIYF.

The V and J genes are TRBV7-2 and TRBJ2-3; 11 bases map to TRBD2. The CDR3 length is 18 residues. Germline V gene lookup returns CDR1 SGHTA and CDR2 FQGNSA. V shed 5 bases and J 2 bases; nucleotides not matched to a gene: 12. CDR3 DNA sequence: TGTGCCAGCAGCACTCCGCTCGGGACTAGCGGAACCACAGATACGCAGTATTTT. This translates into CASSTPLGTSGTTDTQYF.

Notes on this clonotype: Compared with germline, one end of the junction differs, possibly owing to a read error. The rearrangement joins TRBV28 to TRBJ2-3, with D unresolved. CDR1 MDHEN and CDR2 SYDVKM come from the germline V gene. The length of the CDR3 is 16 residues. The DNA of the CDR3 is TGTGCCAGCAGTCCCGCCTTCGAGAGAAGCACAGATACGCAGTGTTTT. It is translated as CASSPAFERSTDTQCF. The full variable domain, with the rest looked up from reference TRBV28 and TRBJ2-3, is DVKVTQSSRYLVKRTGEKVFLECVQDMDHENMFWYRQDPGLGLRLIYFSYDVKMKEKGDIPEGYSVSREKKERFSLILESASTNQTSMYLCASSPAFERSTDTQCFGPGTRLTVL.

This clonotype has just a few counts. The CDR3 sequence is CASSFTWGTDTQYF. CDR3 in DNA: TGCGCCAGCAGCTTCACATGGGGCACAGATACGCAGTATTTT. The genes are TRBV5-1 and TRBJ2-3, with unresolved D. The CDR3 length is 14 residues. The V end was cut by 2 bases, the J end by 1 base, with 8 bases between. CDR1 SGHRS and CDR2 YFSETQ come from the germline V gene.

This clonotype showed up just a few times. The V and J genes are TRBV25-1 and TRBJ2-3, with 9 bases matching TRBD1. The CDR3 is made up of 15 amino acids. The V gene's germline CDR1 is MGHDK and CDR2 SYGVNS. V was pared by 7 bases and J by 8 bases, with 13 bases of the junction left unmatched. The CDR3 reads CASTPGRTGDLTQYF. CDR3 sequence (DNA): TGTGCCAGCACCCCCGGGAGGACAGGGGACCTTACGCAGTATTTT.

This clonotype was detected a few times. The V and J genes are TRBV12-3 or TRBV12-4 and TRBJ2-5; D tentatively fits TRBD1 or TRBD2 (6 bases each). This CDR3 has 14 residues. V shed 2 bases and J shed 1 base, with 8 bases lying between them. CDR3 region: CASSLSGAQETQYF. The CDR3 DNA sequence: TGTGCCAGCAGTTTATCGGGGGCCCAAGAGACCCAGTACTTC.

This clonotype was observed a handful of times. The chain joins TRBV11-2 to TRBJ1-5; no clear D. Trimming pared 1 base from V and 7 bases from J, leaving 8 bases between. The V gene's germline CDR1 is SGHAT and CDR2 FQNNGV. The CDR3 is made up of 13 amino acids. CDR3 nucleotide sequence: TGTGCCAGCAGCTTAGGTTACGGGCAGCCCCAGCATTTT. Amino acids: CASSLGYGQPQHF.

This clonotype was seen more than once but under ten times. The rearrangement links TRBV19 to TRBJ2-5; the D gene is possibly TRBD1 (6 bases). V lost 4 bases and J lost 5, with 11 bases in between. The CDR3 consists of 13 residues. In germline, CDR1 is LNHDA, CDR2 SQIVND (reference sequence). The CDR3 DNA sequence: TGTGCCAGTAGTACCAGGGGCAGTGAGACCCAGTACTTC. Its protein product is CASSTRGSETQYF.

This clonotype was counted between two and nine times. The V call is TRBV7-8, the J call TRBJ2-1; 10 nucleotides agree with TRBD2. Germline loops: CDR1 SGHVS, CDR2 FQNEAQ. The V segment lost 5 bases and the J segment 6 bases; nucleotides outside the gene matches: 13. The CDR3 extends over 17 amino acids. The CDR3: CASSPRVAGGLLNEQFF. The DNA of the CDR3 is TGTGCCAGCAGCCCCAGGGTAGCGGGGGGCTTACTCAATGAGCAGTTCTTC. Variable domain in full (rest from reference TRBV7-8 and TRBJ2-1): GAGVSQSPRYKVAKRGQDVALRCDPISGHVSLFWYQQALGQGPEFLTYFQNEAQLDKSGLPSDRFFAERPEGSVSTLKIQRTQQEDSAVYLCASSPRVAGGLLNEQFFGPGTRLTVL.

At least ten counts were recorded for this clonotype. The chain links TRBV12-3 or TRBV12-4 to TRBJ2-3, with D hard to call. The CDR3 is 11 amino acids. V was clipped by 2 bases and J by 6 bases, with 3 bases between them. The CDR3 sequence is CASSLIDTQYF. DNA for the CDR3: TGTGCCAGCAGTTTAATTGATACGCAGTATTTT.

This sequence joins TRBV7-2 and TRBJ2-1; D is perhaps TRBD1 or TRBD2 (5 bases each). Germline CDR1 SGHTA, CDR2 FQGNSA. This CDR3 comprises 13 residues. Trimming removed 3 bases from V and 9 bases from J, with 12 bases in between. In nucleotides, the CDR3 is TGTGCCAGCAGCTTGGGGGTCATTAGTGAGCAGTTCTTC. Amino acid sequence: CASSLGVISEQFF.

There are a few counts of this clonotype. The CDR3 region has the DNA TGTGCCAGCAGTTTTCGGCCCGCGGGGGGGACAGATACGCAGTATTTT. Protein sequence: CASSFRPAGGTDTQYF. This chain connects TRBV27 to TRBJ2-3, with 9 bases aligning to TRBD2. Germline trimming cut 3 bases from V and 3 bases from J; bases unmatched to any gene: 7. This CDR3 has 16 amino acids. CDR1 MNHEY and CDR2 SMNVEV come from the germline V gene (reference sequence).

This clonotype was seen a handful of times. The chain joins TRBV29-1 to TRBJ2-1; possibly TRBD1 for D (6 bases). CDR3 length equals 13 residues. V was cut by 8 bases and J by 4 bases, with 15 bases left in between. CDR1 and CDR2 from the germline V gene are SQVTM and ANQGSEA. CDR3 DNA: TGCAGCTCCAGGACAGTCCTATACAATGAGCAGTTCTTC. It codes for CSSRTVLYNEQFF.

The genes are TRBV12-3 or TRBV12-4 and TRBJ2-2, with D hard to call. Trimming stripped 2 bases from V and 7 bases from J, with 17 bases between. CDR3 length: 16 residues. CDR3 amino acids: CASSLSEYEVGGELFF. Written as DNA, the CDR3 is TGTGCCAGCAGTTTATCCGAGTACGAGGTTGGCGGGGAGCTGTTTTTT.

The CDR3 sequence: CASSDGVSETQYF. Here the CDR3 DNA reads TGTGCCAGCAGTGATGGTGTTTCCGAGACCCAGTACTTC. This chain joins TRBV2 and TRBJ2-5; D ambiguous. Germline V gene sequence: CDR1 SNHLY, CDR2 FYNNEI. The CDR3 is made up of 13 amino acids. V lost 3 bases to trimming and J lost 5 bases, with 10 bases between them.

The chain combines TRBV24-1 with TRBJ2-1, with D maybe TRBD1 (6 bases). This CDR3 region has 12 residues. Germline CDR1 reads KGHDR; CDR2 reads SFDVKD. The germline V and J ends were trimmed by 4 bases and 10 bases, with 10 bases remaining between them. CDR3 sequence: CATSEGTMEQFF. CDR3 DNA: TGTGCCACCAGTGAGGGGACAATGGAGCAGTTCTTC.

This clonotype was recorded a few times. This chain joins TRBV7-2 and TRBJ2-3; no clear D gene. V gave up 6 bases and J gave up 2 bases, with 6 bases separating them. Germline-derived CDR1 and CDR2 are SGHTA and FQGNSA. This CDR3 has 12 amino acids. The DNA for the CDR3 is TGTGCCAGCAGAACCGACACAGATACGCAGTATTTT. Amino acids: CASRTDTDTQYF.

This clonotype has more than one count but fewer than ten. The rearrangement links TRBV7-9 to TRBJ2-7, with D perhaps matching TRBD2 (5 bases). This CDR3 contains 15 residues. Germline CDR1 SEHNR, CDR2 FQNEAQ (reference sequence). Between the trimmed V and J ends, which lost 5 bases and 7 bases, there was a span of 21 bases. The CDR3 sequence is CASSTPRSGSWEQYF. As DNA, the CDR3 is TGTGCCAGCAGCACTCCCCGATCGGGATCGTGGGAGCAGTACTTC.

The sample holds a few counts of this clonotype. The chain recombines TRBV20-1 with TRBJ1-2; D perhaps matches TRBD1 (6 bases). The CDR3 length is 13 residues. The germline CDR1 and CDR2 sequences are DFQATT and SNEGSKA (reference sequence). The CDR3 bases are TGCAGGGAGCACAGGGAGTCCTGCGGTGGCTACACCTTC. Translated, it gives CREHRESCGGYTF.

This clonotype was found many times. Its ends do not fully match the called genes, so a read error is possible. CDR3 amino acids: CASRTGSTDTQYF. The CDR3 nucleotides read TGTGCCAGCAGGACAGGCAGCACAGATACGCAGTATTTT. This chain links TRBV5-1 with TRBJ2-3, with 7 bases lining up with TRBD1. CDR1 and CDR2 from the germline V gene are SGHRS and YFSETQ. This CDR3 spans 13 amino acids.